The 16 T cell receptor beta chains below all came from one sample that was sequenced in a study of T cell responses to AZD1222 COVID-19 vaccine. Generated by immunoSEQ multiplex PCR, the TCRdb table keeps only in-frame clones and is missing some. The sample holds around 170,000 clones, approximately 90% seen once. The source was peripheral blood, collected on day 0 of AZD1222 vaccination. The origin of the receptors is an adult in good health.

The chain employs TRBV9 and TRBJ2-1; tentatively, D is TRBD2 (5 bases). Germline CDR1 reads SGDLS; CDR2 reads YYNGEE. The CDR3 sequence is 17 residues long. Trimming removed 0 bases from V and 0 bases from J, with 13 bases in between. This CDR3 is CASSVEGWAGSYNEQFF. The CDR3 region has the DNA TGTGCCAGCAGCGTAGAGGGATGGGCGGGCTCCTACAATGAGCAGTTCTTC.

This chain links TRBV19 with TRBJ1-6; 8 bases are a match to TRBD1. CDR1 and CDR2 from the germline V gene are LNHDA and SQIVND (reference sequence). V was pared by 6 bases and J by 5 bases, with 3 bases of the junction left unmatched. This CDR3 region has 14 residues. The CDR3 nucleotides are TGTGCCAGTAGACACAGGGGGGATAATTCACCCCTCCACTTT. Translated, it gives CASRHRGDNSPLHF.

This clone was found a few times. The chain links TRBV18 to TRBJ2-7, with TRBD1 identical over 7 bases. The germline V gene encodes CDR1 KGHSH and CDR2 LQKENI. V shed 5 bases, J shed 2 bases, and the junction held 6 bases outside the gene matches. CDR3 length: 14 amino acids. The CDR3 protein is CASSTTGSAYEQYF. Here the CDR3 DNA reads TGTGCCAGCTCAACGACAGGGAGCGCCTACGAGCAGTACTTC.

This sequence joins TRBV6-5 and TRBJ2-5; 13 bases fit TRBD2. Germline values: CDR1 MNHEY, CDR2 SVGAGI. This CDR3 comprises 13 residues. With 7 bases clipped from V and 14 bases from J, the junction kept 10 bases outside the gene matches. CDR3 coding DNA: TGTGCCAGCACTACACTAGCGGGAGGGCTCATTTACTTC. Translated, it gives CASTTLAGGLIYF.

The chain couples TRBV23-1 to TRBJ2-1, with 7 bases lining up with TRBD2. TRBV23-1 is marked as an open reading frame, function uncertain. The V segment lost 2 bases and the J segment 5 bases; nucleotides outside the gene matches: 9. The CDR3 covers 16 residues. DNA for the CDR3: TGCGCCAGCAGTCAAAGACAGCGGGGCTACCACAATGAGCAGTTCTTC. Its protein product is CASSQRQRGYHNEQFF.

CDR3 region: CASSAGQATNTGELFF. DNA of the CDR3: TGTGCCAGCAGCGCCGGACAAGCCACGAACACCGGGGAGCTGTTTTTT. The chain recombines TRBV7-9 with TRBJ2-2; TRBD1 is a possible D gene (5 bases). The V and J ends lost 5 bases and 0 bases respectively, with 13 bases between them. The V gene's germline CDR1 is SEHNR and CDR2 FQNEAQ (reference sequence). This CDR3 has 16 residues. The complete variable domain, with remaining parts taken from reference TRBV7-9 and TRBJ2-2, reads DTGVSQNPRHKITKRGQNVTFRCDPISEHNRLYWYRQTLGQGPEFLTYFQNEAQLEKSRLLSDRFSAERPKGSFSTLEIQRTEQGDSAMYLCASSAGQATNTGELFFGEGSRLTVL.

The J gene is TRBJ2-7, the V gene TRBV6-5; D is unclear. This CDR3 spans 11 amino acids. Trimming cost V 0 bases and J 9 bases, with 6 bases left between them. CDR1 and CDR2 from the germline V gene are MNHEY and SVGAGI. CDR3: CASSYSGLQYF. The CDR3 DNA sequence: TGTGCCAGCAGTTACTCCGGATTGCAGTACTTC.

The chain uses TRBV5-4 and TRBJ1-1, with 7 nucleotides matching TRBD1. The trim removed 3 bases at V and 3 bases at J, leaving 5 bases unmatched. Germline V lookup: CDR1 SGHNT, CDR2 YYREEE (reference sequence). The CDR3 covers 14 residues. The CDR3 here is CASSSRGQDTEAFF. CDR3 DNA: TGTGCCAGCAGCTCAAGGGGGCAGGACACTGAAGCTTTCTTT.

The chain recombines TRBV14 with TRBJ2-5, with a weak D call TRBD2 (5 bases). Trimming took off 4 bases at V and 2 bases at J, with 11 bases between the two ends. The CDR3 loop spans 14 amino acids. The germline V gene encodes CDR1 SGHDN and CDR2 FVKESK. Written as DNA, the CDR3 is TGTGCCAGCAGCCCGATGACTAAACAAGAGACCCAGTACTTC. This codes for CASSPMTKQETQYF.

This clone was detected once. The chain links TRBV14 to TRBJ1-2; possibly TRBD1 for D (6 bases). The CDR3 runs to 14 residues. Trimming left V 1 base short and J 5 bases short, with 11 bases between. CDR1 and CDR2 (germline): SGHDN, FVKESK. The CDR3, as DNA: TGTGCCAGCAGCCAAGGGACAGACCTTTATGGCTACACCTTC. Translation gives CASSQGTDLYGYTF.

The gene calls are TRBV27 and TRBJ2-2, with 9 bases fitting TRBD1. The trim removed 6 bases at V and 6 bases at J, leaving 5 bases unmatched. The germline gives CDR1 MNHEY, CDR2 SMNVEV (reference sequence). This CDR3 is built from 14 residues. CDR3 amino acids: CASRTGGGAGELFF. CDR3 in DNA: TGTGCCAGCAGGACAGGGGGTGGGGCCGGGGAGCTGTTTTTT.

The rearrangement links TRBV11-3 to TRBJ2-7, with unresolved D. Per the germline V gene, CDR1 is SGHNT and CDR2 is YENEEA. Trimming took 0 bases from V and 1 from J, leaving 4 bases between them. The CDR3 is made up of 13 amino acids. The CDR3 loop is CASSLELSYEQYF. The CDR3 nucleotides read TGTGCCAGCAGCTTAGAACTGTCCTACGAGCAGTACTTC.

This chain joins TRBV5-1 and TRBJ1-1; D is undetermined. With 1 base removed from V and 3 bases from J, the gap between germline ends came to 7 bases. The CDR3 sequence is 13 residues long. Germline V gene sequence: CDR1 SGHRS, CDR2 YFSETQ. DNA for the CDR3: TGCGCCAGCAGCTTGTTGAGTGACACTGAAGCTTTCTTT. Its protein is CASSLLSDTEAFF.

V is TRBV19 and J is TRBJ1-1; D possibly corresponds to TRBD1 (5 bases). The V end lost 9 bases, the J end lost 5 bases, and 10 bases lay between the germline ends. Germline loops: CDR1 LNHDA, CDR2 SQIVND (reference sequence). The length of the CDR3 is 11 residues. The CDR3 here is CASKRGTEAFF. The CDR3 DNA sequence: TGTGCCAGCAAAAGGGGTACTGAAGCTTTCTTT. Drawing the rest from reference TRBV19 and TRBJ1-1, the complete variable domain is DGGITQSPKYLFRKEGQNVTLSCEQNLNHDAMYWYRQDPGQGLRLIYYSQIVNDFQKGDIAEGYSVSREKKESFPLTVTSAQKNPTAFYLCASKRGTEAFFGQGTRLTVV.

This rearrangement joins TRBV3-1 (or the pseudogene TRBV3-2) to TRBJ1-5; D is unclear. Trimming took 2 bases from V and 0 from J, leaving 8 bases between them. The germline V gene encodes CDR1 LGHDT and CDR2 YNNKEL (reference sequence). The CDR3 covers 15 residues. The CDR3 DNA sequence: TGTGCCAGCAGCCAATACGCTGATAGCAATCAGCCCCAGCATTTT. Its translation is CASSQYADSNQPQHF.

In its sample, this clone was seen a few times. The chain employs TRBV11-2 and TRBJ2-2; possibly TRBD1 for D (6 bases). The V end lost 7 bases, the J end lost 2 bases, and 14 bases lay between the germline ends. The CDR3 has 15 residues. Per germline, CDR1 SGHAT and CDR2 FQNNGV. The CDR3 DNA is TGTGCCAGCAACCCCGCCGGGACAAACACCGGGGAGCTGTTTTTT. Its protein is CASNPAGTNTGELFF.